These 26 T cell receptor beta chains were sequenced from one sample in a study of blood T cells in healthy people across ages (dated by TCRdb to between 2014 and 2017). Libraries were prepared through 5' RACE. A second PCR of roughly 7 to 12 cycles was run with a J-beta primer mix and a sample-barcoded 5' primer. The public reads were reprocessed in TCRdb via fastp at Q25 and MiXCR, keeping in-frame beta chains. One record per CDR3 amino acid sequence lists the most common genes and DNA. This sample lists fewer than 2,000,000 distinct CDR3 sequences; about 39% were detected once. Jointly, the top ten make up about 21% of the sample. The specimen was blood. All receptors derive from a human donor in good health.

This clonotype was observed a single time. Compared with germline, one end of the junction differs, possibly owing to a read error. The V call is TRBV27, the J call TRBJ2-7, with unresolved D. This CDR3 spans 15 amino acids. Germline assignment: CDR1 MNHEY and CDR2 SMNVEV (reference sequence). DNA for the CDR3: TGTGCCAACAGTTTGGTTGGCAGGTCGGTGGGGGAGCAGTACTTC. Translation gives CANSLVGRSVGEQYF.

This clonotype was seen ten or more times. The V call is TRBV4-3, the J call TRBJ2-1, with D uncertain. Deletions cut 1 base from V and 4 bases from J, with 5 bases between. Germline CDR1 reads LGHNA; CDR2 reads YSLEER. The length of the CDR3 is 13 residues. The CDR3 coding sequence is TGCGCCAGCAGCCAAGTGGTTTACAATGAGCAGTTCTTC. Translation: CASSQVVYNEQFF.

The rearrangement joins TRBV20-1 to TRBJ2-5; 9 positions agree with TRBD2. With the DNA end fitting TRBJ2-7 better, the J assignment may be wrong. Looked up from germline, CDR1 is DFQATT and CDR2 is SNEGSKA (reference sequence). The CDR3 has 15 residues. Written as DNA, the CDR3 is TGCAGTGCTAGTGATCTAGCGGGGATCATCTACGAGCAGTACTTC. This encodes CSASDLAGIIYEQYF.

The rearrangement joins TRBV7-8 to TRBJ1-2; 7 bases agree with TRBD1. This CDR3 comprises 15 residues. V was clipped by 4 bases and J by 5 bases; unmatched bases: 10. The germline V gene has CDR1 SGHVS and CDR2 FQNEAQ. The CDR3 loop is CASSSRDRLPYGYTF. CDR3 nucleotides: TGTGCCAGCAGCTCCCGGGACAGACTCCCGTATGGCTACACCTTC.

This clonotype was observed a single time. The J gene is TRBJ1-1, the V gene TRBV4-2; 10 positions match TRBD1. J was trimmed by 3 bases and V by 0 bases; bases with no gene match: 7. The CDR3 consists of 17 residues. The V gene's germline CDR1 is LGHNA and CDR2 YNFKEQ. The DNA for the CDR3 is TGTGCCAGCAGCCAAGATCCCGGGGACAGGGGAGACACTGAAGCTTTCTTT. This encodes CASSQDPGDRGDTEAFF.

The rearrangement joins TRBV4-1 to TRBJ1-4, with a tentative D call TRBD1 (5 bases). Germline lookup yields CDR1 MGHRA and CDR2 YSYEKL. This CDR3 spans 15 amino acids. Between the trimmed V and J ends, which lost 5 bases and 8 bases, there was a span of 18 bases. The CDR3 reads CASSSQEGNPEKLFF. CDR3 nucleotide sequence: TGCGCCAGCAGCAGCCAAGAGGGGAATCCGGAAAAACTGTTTTTT.

This clonotype was recorded at least ten times. The chain carries TRBV10-3 and TRBJ1-5, with D perhaps matching TRBD1 (6 bases). Germline V gene sequence: CDR1 ENHRY, CDR2 SYGVKD. This CDR3 comprises 14 residues. Between the trimmed V and J ends, which lost 8 bases and 1 base, there was a span of 12 bases. The CDR3 DNA follows: TGTGCCATCGGGCCGGGACAAAGCAATCAGCCCCAGCATTTT. Protein: CAIGPGQSNQPQHF.

The chain carries TRBV7-2 and TRBJ1-1; perhaps TRBD1 as D (5 bases). This CDR3 is 15 amino acids long. Germline assignment: CDR1 SGHTA and CDR2 FQGNSA. V dropped 1 base and J dropped 0 bases, with 9 bases sitting between them. The CDR3 sequence: CASSLGRTMNTEAFF. CDR3 DNA: TGTGCCAGCAGCTTAGGCCGGACAATGAACACTGAAGCTTTCTTT.

The gene calls are TRBV20-1 and TRBJ2-1; TRBD2 might be the D (5 bases). Germline V gene lookup returns CDR1 DFQATT and CDR2 SNEGSKA (reference sequence). V shed 0 bases and J shed 5 bases, with 14 bases lying between them. The CDR3 has 15 amino acids. The DNA for the CDR3 is TGCAGTGCTAGAGATGTAGGGAAGGGAGACAATGAGCAGTTCTTC. It yields the protein CSARDVGKGDNEQFF.

As for this clonotype: At one end, the junction sequence differs from germline, possibly due to a read error. The gene calls are TRBV11-2 and TRBJ1-2; D is ambiguous. This CDR3 spans 16 amino acids. Per the germline V gene, CDR1 is SGHAT and CDR2 is FQNNGV. The CDR3 sequence is CASSLGGGRINYGHTF. The CDR3 DNA sequence: TGTGCCAGCAGCTTAGGGGGAGGACGCATTAACTATGGCCACACCTTC.

The genes are TRBV9 and TRBJ2-7, with D possibly being TRBD2 (6 bases). With the DNA end fitting TRBJ2-1 better, the J assignment may be wrong. CDR1 and CDR2 (germline): SGDLS, YYNGEE. The CDR3 extends over 15 amino acids. The CDR3, as DNA: TGTGCCAGCAGCGTTGAAGGCGGGATGGGCGATGAGCAGTTCTTC. As protein: CASSVEGGMGDEQFF.

About this clonotype: A much larger clone sits a single nucleotide away, making a read error possible. The J gene is TRBJ1-5, the V gene TRBV29-1; D is perhaps TRBD1 (6 bases). This CDR3 contains 14 residues. CDR1 and CDR2 (germline): SQVTM, ANQGSEA. The chain's CDR3 is CGAPGHYSNQPQHF. The CDR3 DNA is TGCGGCGCTCCGGGACATTACAGCAATCAGCCCCAGCATTTT.

V gene TRBV6-1 combines with J gene TRBJ2-7; D may be TRBD1 (6 bases). The CDR3 contains 13 residues. V lost 10 bases to trimming and J lost 0 bases, with 13 bases between them. The germline V gene encodes CDR1 MNHNS and CDR2 SASEGT. The CDR3 spells CAIVRDTSYEQYF. CDR3 nucleotides: TGTGCCATCGTCCGGGACACCTCCTACGAGCAGTACTTC.

On this clonotype: One end of the junction varies from germline; a read error may be responsible. The V gene is TRBV7-3, the J gene TRBJ1-4, with D possibly matching TRBD1 (5 bases). Looked up from germline, CDR1 is SGHTA and CDR2 is FQGTGA. The CDR3 runs 16 residues. The CDR3 sequence is CAGSQGRVATNEKLFF. As DNA, the CDR3 is TGTGCCGGCAGCCAGGGTCGGGTCGCAACTAATGAAAAACTGTTTTTT.

V and J are TRBV27 and TRBJ1-2; no definite D call. The CDR3 is 16 amino acids. V lost 5 bases to trimming and J lost 8 bases, with 24 bases between them. Per the germline V gene, CDR1 is MNHEY and CDR2 is SMNVEV (reference sequence). CDR3 sequence (DNA): TGTGCCAGCAGTGTAGCAAACCCCACTCTTCCGGGGGGCTACACCTTC. Its protein is CASSVANPTLPGGYTF.

The CDR3 region is CASSESIGDQPQHF. The CDR3 region has the DNA TGTGCCAGCAGTGAATCTATTGGGGATCAGCCCCAGCATTTT. V is TRBV6-1 and J is TRBJ1-5; no firm D call. The ends were cut back, 2 bases at V and 5 bases at J, with 10 bases in the middle. This CDR3 is 14 amino acids long. CDR1 and CDR2 (germline): MNHNS, SASEGT.

In its sample, this clonotype was seen a few times. The rearrangement links TRBV29-1 to TRBJ1-5; 7 nucleotides align to TRBD1. The CDR3 runs 13 residues. Germline V lookup: CDR1 SQVTM, CDR2 ANQGSEA. The J segment lost 3 bases and the V segment lost 6 bases, leaving 5 bases of the junction unmatched. Here the CDR3 DNA reads TGCAGCGTGGGACAGACGAACAATCAGCCCCAGCATTTT. Protein product: CSVGQTNNQPQHF.

This clonotype was counted between two and nine times. The chain couples TRBV2 to TRBJ1-1; possible D gene TRBD1, 6 bases. Trimming removed 8 bases from V and 5 bases from J, with 15 bases in between. Germline CDR1 and CDR2: SNHLY and FYNNEI. This CDR3 has 13 residues. The CDR3 loop reads CASGGPSITEAFF. The CDR3 nucleotides are TGTGCCAGCGGGGGCCCCTCAATTACTGAAGCTTTCTTT.

This clonotype was detected a few times. The chain combines TRBV5-1 with TRBJ1-1, with D uncertain. This CDR3 is 16 amino acids long. Per the germline V gene, CDR1 is SGHRS and CDR2 is YFSETQ. V was cut by 4 bases and J by 0 bases, with 16 bases left in between. CDR3 coding DNA: TGCGCCAGCAGCCCCCCCGTGAGCGGGCTGAACACTGAAGCTTTCTTT. It codes for CASSPPVSGLNTEAFF.

Only a few counts were recorded for this clonotype. The gene calls are TRBV27 and TRBJ1-2, with TRBD1 as a possible D gene (5 bases). Germline values: CDR1 MNHEY, CDR2 SMNVEV (reference sequence). Trimming took off 5 bases at V and 3 bases at J, with 10 bases between the two ends. CDR3 length equals 13 residues. As DNA, the CDR3 is TGTGCCAGCAGTATGAGAGGGGACTATGGCTACACCTTC. Amino acids: CASSMRGDYGYTF.

The sample holds a few counts of this clonotype. The rearrangement uses TRBV2 and TRBJ2-5, with D possibly TRBD2 on 6 matching bases. V was trimmed by 6 bases and J by 5 bases, leaving 10 bases between them. Germline loops: CDR1 SNHLY, CDR2 FYNNEI. The CDR3 is 12 residues long. The CDR3 region is CASRGGFETQYF. The CDR3 DNA follows: TGTGCCAGCAGGGGAGGATTTGAGACCCAGTACTTC.

The chain recombines TRBV6-2 or TRBV6-3 with TRBJ2-3, with a tentative D call TRBD1 (6 bases). The CDR3 extends over 14 amino acids. CDR1 is MNHEY and CDR2 is SVGEGT in the germline V gene. The germline V and J ends were trimmed by 2 bases and 4 bases, with 10 bases remaining between them. The CDR3 loop reads CASSYQQGADTQYF. CDR3 bases: TGTGCCAGCAGTTACCAACAGGGCGCAGATACGCAGTATTTT.

The rearrangement links TRBV5-8 to TRBJ2-5; 7 nucleotides match TRBD1. The J call may be incorrect, as the DNA end agrees better with TRBJ2-7. This CDR3 has 15 amino acids. Germline V gene data show CDR1 as SGHTS and CDR2 as YDEGEE. CDR3 DNA sequence: TGTGCCAGCAGCGCCCGACAGGGAAGGGACTACGAGCAGTACTTC. Translation gives CASSARQGRDYEQYF.

This rearrangement joins TRBV4-3 to TRBJ2-7; tentative D call: TRBD2 (6 bases). V was shortened by 1 base and J by 3 bases, with 10 bases between the two germline ends. Germline CDR1 reads LGHNA; CDR2 reads YSLEER. CDR3 length: 14 amino acids. The CDR3 loop is CASSQGRAYYEQYF. CDR3 DNA: TGCGCCAGCAGCCAAGGGAGGGCTTACTACGAGCAGTACTTC.

This clonotype was counted once. V and J are TRBV4-1 and TRBJ2-5, with 10 bases that match TRBD1. Unmatched junction bases numbered 5, after V lost 3 bases and J lost 4 bases. The CDR3 has 15 amino acids. Germline CDR1 MGHRA, CDR2 YSYEKL. The CDR3 protein is CASSHPTGGTETQYF. The CDR3 nucleotides are TGCGCCAGCAGCCACCCGACAGGGGGCACAGAGACCCAGTACTTC.

The CDR3 sequence: CAWSVLLGRGTEAFF. As DNA, the CDR3 is TGTGCCTGGAGTGTGCTGCTGGGAAGGGGTACCGAAGCTTTCTTT. The gene calls are TRBV30 and TRBJ1-1, with a weak D call TRBD1 (5 bases). The CDR3 length is 15 residues. V was cut by 0 bases and J by 8 bases, with 19 bases left in between. CDR1 and CDR2 from the germline V gene are GTSNPN and SVGIG (reference sequence).